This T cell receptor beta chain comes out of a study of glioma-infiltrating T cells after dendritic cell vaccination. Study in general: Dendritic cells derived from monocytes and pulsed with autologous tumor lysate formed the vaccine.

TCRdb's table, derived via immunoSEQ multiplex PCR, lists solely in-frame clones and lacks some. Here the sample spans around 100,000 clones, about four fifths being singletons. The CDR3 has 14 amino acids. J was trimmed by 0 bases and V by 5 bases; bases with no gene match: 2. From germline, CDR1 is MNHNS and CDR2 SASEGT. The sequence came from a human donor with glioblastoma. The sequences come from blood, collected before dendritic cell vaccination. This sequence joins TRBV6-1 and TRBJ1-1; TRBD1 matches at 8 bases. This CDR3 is CASSQDRVNTEAFF. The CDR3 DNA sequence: TGTGCCAGCAGTCAGGACAGGGTGAACACTGAAGCTTTCTTT.